Following are 9 T cell receptor beta chains from one sample sequenced in a study of regulatory T cells after allogeneic stem cell transplantation. The TCR beta CDR3 region was amplified from SMARTer RACE cDNA made from RNA. Each CDR3 protein gets one entry after TCRdb re-called the 5' RACE reads with MiXCR. The sample shows 850 to 1,100 distinct CDR3 sequences, roughly 17% of them seen only once. This material consisted of sorted CD4+ T cells from blood (whether regulatory or conventional is not recorded), taken 30 days after allogeneic stem cell transplant. Receptors originate from a human patient who had an allogeneic stem cell transplant, so the T cells may come from the graft donor.

On this clonotype: A read error is possible here, since a much larger clone lies one base away. This chain uses TRBV2 with TRBJ2-6; D perhaps matches TRBD1 (6 bases). In germline, CDR1 is SNHLY, CDR2 FYNNEI. The length of the CDR3 is 16 residues. CDR3 in amino acids: CASSEFGLSGANVLAF. In DNA, the CDR3 is TGTGCCAGCAGTGAATTTGGACTCTCAGGGGCCAACGTCCTGGCTTTC. Together with reference TRBV2 and TRBJ2-6, the CDR3 gives the full variable domain: EPEVTQTPSHQVTQMGQEVILRCVPISNHLYFYWYRQILGQKVEFLVSFYNNEISEKSEIFDDQFSVERPDGSNFTLKIRSTKLEDSAMYFCASSEFGLSGANVLAFGAGSRLTVL.

This clonotype is judged large. The rearrangement uses TRBV6-6 and TRBJ2-5; D uncertain. Trimming removed 2 bases from V and 4 bases from J, with 5 bases in between. The germline gives CDR1 MNHNY, CDR2 SVGAGI (reference sequence). The CDR3 is made up of 12 amino acids. The CDR3 nucleotides are TGTGCCAGCAGTTACGGGCGAGAGACCCAGTACTTC. Translating gives CASSYGRETQYF.

This clonotype is deemed large (0.1 to 1%). The chain links TRBV19 to TRBJ1-1; TRBD1 matches at 7 bases. The CDR3 consists of 14 residues. J gave up 4 bases and V 7 bases, and 9 bases lay outside the gene matches. CDR1 LNHDA and CDR2 SQIVND come from the germline V gene (reference sequence). The CDR3 is CASTDNRGSTEAFF. CDR3 DNA: TGTGCCAGTACCGACAACAGGGGAAGCACTGAAGCTTTCTTT.

The table lists this clonotype with a few counts. J is TRBJ2-3 and V is TRBV20-1; a weak D match, TRBD2 (5 bases). The CDR3 consists of 16 residues. Trimming took off 4 bases at V and 2 bases at J, with 19 bases between the two ends. Germline V CDR1 and CDR2: DFQATT, SNEGSKA (reference sequence). CDR3 in amino acids: CSATSGTVKNTDTQYF. Here the CDR3 DNA reads TGCAGTGCTACCTCGGGAACAGTTAAGAACACAGATACGCAGTATTTT.

This clonotype is large by share. The chain is built from TRBV5-1 and TRBJ2-3; 7 bases map to TRBD1. The CDR3 is made up of 14 amino acids. Germline CDR1 and CDR2: SGHRS and YFSETQ. V shed 2 bases and J 1 base; nucleotides not matched to a gene: 1. The CDR3 coding sequence is TGCGCCAGCAGCTTCCAGGGGGGCACAGATACGCAGTATTTT. This translates into CASSFQGGTDTQYF.

This clonotype is judged large. This chain uses TRBV5-6 with TRBJ2-5; TRBD1 aligns across 7 bases. Trimming removed 6 bases from V and 2 bases from J; junction bases left unmatched: 16. CDR1 SGHDT and CDR2 YYEEEE come from the germline V gene. The CDR3 spans 17 residues. CDR3 DNA: TGTGCCAGCAACGTGATCCGGGGACAGAGCTTACAAGAGACCCAGTACTTC. It encodes CASNVIRGQSLQETQYF.

Relative to its sample, this clonotype is large (0.1 to 1%). This chain connects TRBV20-1 to TRBJ2-3; a weak D match, TRBD1 (6 bases). This CDR3 is 15 amino acids long. V lost 6 bases and J 1 base, leaving 17 bases between the germline ends. Looked up from germline, CDR1 is DFQATT and CDR2 is SNEGSKA (reference sequence). CDR3 in DNA: TGCAGTGCGCAACCGACAGGCATCGGCACAGATACGCAGTATTTT. Residues: CSAQPTGIGTDTQYF.

This clonotype qualifies as large. One junction end disagrees with the germline gene, perhaps due to a read error. This chain links TRBV6-5 with TRBJ1-3; D gene uncertain. The germline gives CDR1 MNHEY, CDR2 SVGAGI. There are 11 residues in the CDR3. CDR3 sequence (DNA): TGTGCCAGCTCCTCTCGAAACACCATATATTTT. This translates into CASSSRNTIYF.

Sample share makes this clonotype medium-sized. A clone one base away is much larger, so this may be a read error. The rearrangement uses TRBV29-1 and TRBJ1-1; D is uncertain. CDR3 size: 14 residues. Germline CDR1 reads SQVTM; CDR2 reads ANQGSEA. The CDR3 sequence: CSVHKLGSHTEASF. The CDR3 region has the DNA TGCAGCGTGCATAAGTTGGGGTCCCACACTGAAGCTTCCTTT.